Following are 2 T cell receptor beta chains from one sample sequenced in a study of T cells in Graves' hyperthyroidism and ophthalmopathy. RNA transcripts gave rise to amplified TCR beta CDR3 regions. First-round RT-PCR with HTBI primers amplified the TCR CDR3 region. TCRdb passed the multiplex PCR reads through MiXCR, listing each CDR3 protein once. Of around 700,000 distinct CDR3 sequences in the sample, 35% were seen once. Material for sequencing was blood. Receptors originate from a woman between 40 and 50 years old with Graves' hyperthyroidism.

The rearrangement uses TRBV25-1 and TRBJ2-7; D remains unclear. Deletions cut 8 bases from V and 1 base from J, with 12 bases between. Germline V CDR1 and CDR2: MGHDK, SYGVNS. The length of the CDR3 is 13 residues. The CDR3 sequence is CASFVWGSYEQYF. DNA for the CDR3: TGTGCCAGCTTTGTATGGGGATCCTACGAGCAGTACTTC.

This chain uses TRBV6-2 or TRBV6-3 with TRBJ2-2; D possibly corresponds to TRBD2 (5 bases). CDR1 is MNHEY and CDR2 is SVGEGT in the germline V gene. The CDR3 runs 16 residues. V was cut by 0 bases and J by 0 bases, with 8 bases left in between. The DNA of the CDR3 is TGTGCCAGCAGTTACTCGGGGAGACCGAACACCGGGGAGCTGTTTTTT. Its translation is CASSYSGRPNTGELFF.